A single sample is the source of the 11 T cell receptor beta chains below, sequenced in a study of blood T cells in healthy people across ages. PCR was performed a second time for 7 to 11 cycles using a sample-barcoded 5' primer and a J-beta primer mix. MiXCR was run by TCRdb on the 5' RACE reads, yielding one entry per CDR3 protein. The sample lists roughly 680,000 distinct CDR3 sequences; 40% to 65% were seen once. What was sequenced was blood. Receptors were obtained from a woman of 80 years or more in good health.

This clonotype was seen repeatedly, ten times or more. This chain connects TRBV9 to TRBJ2-3; D is unresolved. The CDR3 length is 13 residues. V lost 0 bases to trimming and J lost 4 bases, with 6 bases between them. Germline V gene lookup returns CDR1 SGDLS and CDR2 YYNGEE. Here the CDR3 DNA reads TGTGCCAGCAGCGTAGTAGTGGCAGATACGCAGTATTTT. It is translated as CASSVVVADTQYF.

This clonotype was recorded at least ten times. The CDR3 DNA reads TGTGCCAGCGGGACTTTCGCCTACAATGAGCAGTTCTTC. Translating it yields CASGTFAYNEQFF. The chain combines TRBV27 with TRBJ2-1; D is possibly TRBD2 (6 bases). The CDR3 has 13 residues. Germline V CDR1 and CDR2: MNHEY, SMNVEV (reference sequence). Trimming took off 8 bases at V and 2 bases at J, with 10 bases between the two ends.

There are a few counts of this clonotype. This rearrangement joins TRBV7-3 to TRBJ2-2; no firm D call. This CDR3 region has 13 residues. Trimming removed 2 bases at V and 9 bases at J, with 10 bases between. Germline V gene sequence: CDR1 SGHTA, CDR2 FQGTGA. For the CDR3, the DNA is TGTGCCAGCAGCTTACCGGACCGCAGGGAGCTGTTTTTT. Its translation is CASSLPDRRELFF.

The chain joins TRBV7-2 to TRBJ2-1; D is tentatively TRBD1 or TRBD2 (5 bases each). The CDR3 spans 15 residues. The V gene's germline CDR1 is SGHTA and CDR2 FQGNSA. V was trimmed by 5 bases and J by 15 bases, leaving 26 bases between them. CDR3 residues: CASSQPGRLGERPFF. CDR3 DNA sequence: TGTGCCAGCAGCCAACCGGGACGCTTAGGGGAAAGGCCGTTCTTC.

V usage is TRBV5-5 and J usage is TRBJ2-2, with a tentative D call TRBD1 (6 bases). The CDR3 loop spans 15 amino acids. V shed 3 bases and J shed 6 bases, with 15 bases lying between them. From germline, CDR1 is SGHKS and CDR2 YYEKEE (reference sequence). CDR3 sequence (DNA): TGTGCCAGCAGCTCGACGGGACAATCATCCGGGGAGCTGTTTTTT. Translation gives CASSSTGQSSGELFF.

This clonotype was counted a few times. This clone may be a read error of a much larger clone one base away. The rearrangement joins TRBV5-1 to TRBJ2-1; D tentatively fits TRBD1 or TRBD2 (5 bases each). The end of the DNA is better explained by TRBJ2-7, so the J call may be wrong. The CDR3 is 14 amino acids. Germline V gene sequence: CDR1 SGHRS, CDR2 YFSETQ. The CDR3 reads CASSPGPNFNEQYF. The CDR3, as DNA: TGCGCCAGCAGCCCGGGACCCAATTTCAATGAGCAGTACTTC.

Many counts were recorded for this clonotype. The chain links TRBV5-1 to TRBJ2-7; D is possibly TRBD1 (6 bases). The germline V and J ends were trimmed by 0 bases and 3 bases, with 10 bases remaining between them. The CDR3 length is 14 residues. In germline, CDR1 is SGHRS, CDR2 YFSETQ. The DNA of the CDR3 is TGCGCCAGCAGCTTGGGACAGGACATCTACGAGCAGTACTTC. This translates into CASSLGQDIYEQYF.

The chain employs TRBV12-3 or TRBV12-4 and TRBJ1-1, with D unresolved. There are 13 residues in the CDR3. Trimming left V 3 bases short and J 4 bases short, with 9 bases between. The CDR3: CASSFGESTEAFF. The CDR3 bases are TGTGCCAGCAGTTTTGGCGAGAGCACTGAAGCTTTCTTT.

This chain links TRBV6-5 with TRBJ2-3, with a tentative D call TRBD1 (6 bases). This CDR3 spans 13 amino acids. The V end was cut by 6 bases, the J end by 9 bases, with 16 bases between. The germline gives CDR1 MNHEY, CDR2 SVGAGI. CDR3: CASRRLRGRTQYF. The CDR3 coding sequence is TGTGCCAGCAGACGACTCAGGGGCAGGACGCAGTATTTT.

V gene TRBV7-2 combines with J gene TRBJ2-5; a weak D match, TRBD1 (5 bases). The last part of the DNA fits TRBJ2-7 better; the J call may be wrong. Looked up from germline, CDR1 is SGHTA and CDR2 is FQGNSA. This CDR3 region has 13 residues. CDR3 in amino acids: CASSAQNRNEQYF. The CDR3, as DNA: TGTGCCAGCAGCGCCCAGAACAGGAACGAGCAGTACTTC.

This clonotype was recorded many times. The V call is TRBV20-1, the J call TRBJ2-7; TRBD2 aligns across 8 bases. The CDR3 totals 16 residues. In germline, CDR1 is DFQATT, CDR2 SNEGSKA (reference sequence). With V trimmed by 0 bases and J by 2 bases, 9 bases remained unmatched. This CDR3 is CSARDPHAGGPYEQYF. The CDR3 DNA follows: TGCAGTGCTAGAGATCCCCATGCGGGAGGTCCCTACGAGCAGTACTTC.